This T cell receptor beta chain was found in a study of cytomegalovirus exposure and HLA in healthy donors (dated by TCRdb to 2017 to 2019). Background for the entire study: According to an earlier analysis of a few hundred of the donors, 150 million to 200 million T cells yielded 117 million unique TCR beta sequences and approximately 300 Gb of sequence data. In a later analysis, previously published TCR beta repertoires from 550 to 750 donors were re-analyzed and high-resolution HLA genotyping was added so that TCR occurrence patterns could be studied. Every repertoire in the discovery cohort had been generated on one and the same sequencing platform. Approximately 310 gigabases of sequencing data and tens of millions of unique TCR sequences were included in an early release covering under 650 HLA-typed donors. A handful of DR-DQ haplotypes were treated as single units for association and clustering because of strong linkage in the cohort. Donor age, sex, ethnicity and CMV serostatus were collected together with the repertoire data. Genome-wide SNP genotypes for about 60% of the roughly 670 donors were used in a later genetic analysis, which treated that subset as a discovery cohort. On average, around 230,000 unique TCR beta nucleotide sequences were sequenced per donor among 300 to 500 genotyped donors of the cohort, with roughly 19% of those sequences being non-productive. Rather than using new phenotypic data, the later analysis identified candidate immune exposures from TCR beta sequences and from how often those sequences occurred across donors. The number of donors typed differed by locus, with roughly 629-640 for A, B, C, DRB1 and DQB1, over 500 for DQA1, 600 to 610 for DPA1, and some 440 for DPB1. HLA typing included class I and class II loci at four-digit resolution. The study aimed to test whether cataloging public T cell receptors could reveal signatures of past pathogen exposure. The genetic ancestry cluster associated with self-reported Caucasian donors included roughly four fifths of the approximately 430 genotyped donors. The study used immunosequencing to profile the T cell repertoires of approximately 650 subjects and linked those repertoires to cytomegalovirus serostatus. To decide whether each TCR beta V gene segment behaved as functional or pseudogenic, an earlier analysis of 587 of the donors relied on high-throughput TCR beta sequencing. To predict cytomegalovirus infection status, the study combined high-throughput TCR immunosequencing, statistical association of individual TCRs with disease status, and machine learning. In addition to the first cohort of 666 subjects, a separate validation cohort of under 150 different subjects was used. General study outcomes and caveats: A later genetic analysis reported fewer N-insertions in productive TCRs among donors in an Asian-associated ancestry cluster than the approximately 700-donor mean. The only immune exposure information available for the cohort was CMV serostatus. According to a later analysis, TCR association rates differed among HLA loci, with DRB1 alleles showing the most associated TCRs and HLA-C alleles showing the fewest. A cluster of highly shared sequence variants was judged likely to be a technical artifact of the sequencing pipeline. Roughly uniform sequencing depth across donors was assumed in presence/absence analyses, although this assumption may not hold. Fewer than 20 rarely observed V segments, including chromosome 9 orphons, were excluded from the earlier analysis of about 600 of the donors because counts were too low. In a later genetic analysis, a missense DCLRE1C variant was associated with V-gene and J-gene trimming of TCR beta chains, and the association was replicated in an independent cohort. Across donors, most TCR sequences were observed very rarely, whereas some public TCRs were present in many individuals. The classifier was reported to diagnose cytomegalovirus status with high specificity and sensitivity in both the original and validation cohorts. Three of the identified cytomegalovirus-associated TCR beta chains were confirmed in vitro to be specific for cytomegalovirus antigens. Only TCR beta chains were sequenced in this cohort, and the absence of alpha or paired-chain data limited detectable features. Correlated functional status among segregating V segments might reflect linkage disequilibrium, but an unknown experimental factor could not be ruled out. HLA typing was unavailable for some donors at each locus, so association tests used only the typed subset. In an earlier analysis of approximately 590 of the donors, most TCR beta V segments were observed in productive rearrangements about 87% or about 30% of the time, broadly matching IMGT annotations. Compared with equally common non-associated chains, HLA-associated TCR beta chains in a later analysis were more clonally expanded and had lower generation probabilities. When HLA alleles, especially DR and DQ, strongly co-occurred, TCR associations were difficult to assign to individual alleles. According to a later analysis, most CMV-associated TCR beta chains appeared to be HLA-restricted, and the HLA associations seemed to be driven largely by CMV exposure. At a false discovery rate of 0.05, a later analysis linked approximately 18,000 TCR beta sequences to specific HLA alleles. A further reported finding was that TCR beta sequences accurately predicted the HLA-A and HLA-B alleles for most subjects in the first cohort. The authors suggested that the approach could potentially be extended to other disease states and immunological phenotypes. A total of roughly 160 TCR beta chains were listed by the study as associated with cytomegalovirus. According to a later analysis, parvovirus B19, influenza, CMV and Epstein-Barr virus appeared linked to several top co-occurrence clusters. Because the 87-base-pair reads could not distinguish some IMGT-functional V segments, including TRBV6-2 and TRBV6-3, those segments were excluded.

In total, over 600 healthy bone marrow donors made up the cohort. At the time of sampling, every cohort member was nominally healthy, though immune exposures that went unrecorded were likely present. The donor tested CMV seronegative, placing the donor among the roughly 340 seronegative members of the cohort. Each donor provided a peripheral blood sample, and peripheral blood mononuclear cells were used for TCR beta sequencing. The Qiagen DNeasy Blood Extraction Kit was used to extract genomic DNA from the blood cell samples. With regard to this clone: It lacks a known antigen. No clone much larger than this one lies a single base away; base qualities are absent.

The library relied on the immunoSEQ multiplex PCR assay. A mixture of 60 forward primers for TCR Vbeta segments and 13 reverse primers for TCR Jbeta segments was used in the multiplex PCR. The CDR3 region of rearranged TCR beta genes was amplified from genomic DNA with a multiplex PCR assay. The Illumina HiSeq System was used to sequence the amplified TCR beta libraries as 87-base-pair reads. On the study's bioinformatics: A later analysis counted approximately 84 million unique TCR beta chains across the 500 to 850 repertoires, and around 12 million of these chains were shared by at least two donors. A nearest-neighbor algorithm error-corrected the raw reads and collapsed the reads into unique sequences, merging closely related sequences to remove PCR and sequencing errors. To assign V, D and J gene segments, CDR3 sequences were aligned to IMGT reference sequences. For a sequence to be retained, a match of at least six nucleotides was required to both a V gene segment and a J gene segment. A rearrangement was called productive if the CDR3 had no stop codons and remained in frame with V and J, and every other rearrangement was called non-productive. CDR3 was defined according to IMGT convention as the region running from the second conserved V-encoded cysteine to the conserved J-encoded phenylalanine. In an earlier analysis of around 570 of the donors, sequences lacking an unambiguous match to a single V gene segment were excluded. In an earlier analysis of several hundred of the donors, V segments were called functional above 56.7% productive rearrangements and were called segregating when the between-donor standard deviation exceeded 5%. A statistical classification framework was developed to diagnose cytomegalovirus status using the catalog of TCR beta chain sequences. V and J gene assignment, in a later analysis, came from comparing TCR nucleotide sequences with IMGT/GENE-DB human TR gene sequences. The TCRdist pipeline was used in a later analysis to assign CDR3 sequences and most-parsimonious VDJ recombination scenarios. In a later analysis, every TCR beta chain was defined by the combination of its CDR3 amino acid sequence and its V-gene family, and reads without a unique V-gene family were dropped. To address suspected cross-contamination and a sequencing artifact, a later analysis removed a few hundred highly shared, low-generation-probability nucleotide sequences. For each public chain, a later analysis derived a clonal expansion index from normalized ranks of inferred template counts within each repertoire. In a later analysis, generation probabilities were computed with a VDJ recombination model fitted to out-of-frame rearrangements, and the resulting probabilities were checked against IGoR. Hypergeometric tests were used in a later analysis to score TCR-TCR, TCR-HLA and TCR-CMV co-occurrence, with a repertoire-size bias correction applied to the TCR pairs. A later analysis estimated false discovery rates by permuting HLA or CMV assignments 20 times. In a later analysis, co-occurring TCRs were grouped using DBSCAN, with TCRdist sequence similarity added in when clustering inside HLA-allele-positive subsets. Co-occurrence clustering excluded repertoires with fewer than 30,000 or more than 120,000 public chains, plus five with anomalous nucleotide sharing. TCRdb retrieved this table from immuneACCESS and kept in-frame rearrangements only. Not all clones are present; in checked studies, unresolved V genes account for under half, and no reason is known for the remainder. The DNA was the basis for D and trimming; V, J and clone size are from that table. This sample holds around 110,000 clones; roughly 70% were observed only once. The top ten clonotypes cover about 1.6% of the sample.

From cysteine to phenylalanine, the CDR3 is 9 amino acids long. Only the CDR3 part of the read is kept: 27 bases, read in frame from the first base. In the germline V gene, CDR1 corresponds to SQVTM and CDR2 to ANQGSEA. V loses 3 bases of germline sequence and J loses 8 bases, and the interval between the two ends is 4 bases. The TCR comes from a woman aged 18-30 years in good health and CMV-seronegative. The rearrangement combines TRBV29-1 with TRBJ1-2; no D gene call is confident. Sequenced material: PBMCs. The base sequence is TGCAGCGTTGAGGAGGGCTACACCTTC. Its protein reads: CSVEEGYTF.